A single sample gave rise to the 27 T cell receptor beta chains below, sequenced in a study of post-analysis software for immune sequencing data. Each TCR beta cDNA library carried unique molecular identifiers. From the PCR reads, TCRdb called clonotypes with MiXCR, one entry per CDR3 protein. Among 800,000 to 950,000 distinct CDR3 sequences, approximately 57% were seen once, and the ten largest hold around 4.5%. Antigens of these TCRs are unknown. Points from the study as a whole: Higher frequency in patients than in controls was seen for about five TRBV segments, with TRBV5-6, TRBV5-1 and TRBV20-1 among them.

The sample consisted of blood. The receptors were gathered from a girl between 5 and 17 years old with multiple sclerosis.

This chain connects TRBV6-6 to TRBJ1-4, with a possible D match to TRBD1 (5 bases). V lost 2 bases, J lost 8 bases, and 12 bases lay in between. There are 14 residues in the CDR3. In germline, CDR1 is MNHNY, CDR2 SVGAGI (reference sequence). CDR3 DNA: TGTGCCAGCAGTTACGGTCAGGGAATCGAAAAACTGTTTTTT. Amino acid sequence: CASSYGQGIEKLFF.

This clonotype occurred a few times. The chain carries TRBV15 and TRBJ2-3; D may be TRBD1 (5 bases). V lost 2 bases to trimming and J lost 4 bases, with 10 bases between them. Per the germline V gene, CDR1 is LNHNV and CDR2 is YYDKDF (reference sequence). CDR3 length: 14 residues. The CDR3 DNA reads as TGTGCCACCAGCAGACGCAGGGCCCCAGATACGCAGTATTTT. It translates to CATSRRRAPDTQYF.

CDR3 DNA: TGTGCCAGCAGTTTCGGGGTTTCCTACGAGCAGTACTTC. Translating gives CASSFGVSYEQYF. V and J are TRBV12-3 or TRBV12-4 and TRBJ2-7; D may be TRBD2 (5 bases). Trimming took off 3 bases at V and 1 base at J, with 7 bases between the two ends. The CDR3 consists of 13 residues.

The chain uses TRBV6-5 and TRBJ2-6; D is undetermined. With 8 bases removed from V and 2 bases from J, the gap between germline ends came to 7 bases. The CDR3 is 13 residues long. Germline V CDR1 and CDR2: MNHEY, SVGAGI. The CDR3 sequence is CASCLAGANVLTF. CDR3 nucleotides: TGTGCCAGCTGTCTGGCTGGGGCCAACGTCCTGACTTTC.

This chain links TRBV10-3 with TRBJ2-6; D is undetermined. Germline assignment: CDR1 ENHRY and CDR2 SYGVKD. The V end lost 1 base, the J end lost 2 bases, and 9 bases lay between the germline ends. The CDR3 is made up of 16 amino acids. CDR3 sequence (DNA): TGTGCCATCAGTGAGTTTGAGTTACCTGGGGCCAACGTCCTGACTTTC. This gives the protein CAISEFELPGANVLTF.

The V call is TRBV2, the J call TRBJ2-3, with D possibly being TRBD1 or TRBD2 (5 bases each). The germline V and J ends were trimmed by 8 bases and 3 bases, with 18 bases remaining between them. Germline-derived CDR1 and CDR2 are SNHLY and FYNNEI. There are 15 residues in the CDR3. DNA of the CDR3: TGTGCCAGCCGCCCGTTCCCGGGGCAAACAGATACGCAGTATTTT. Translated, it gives CASRPFPGQTDTQYF.

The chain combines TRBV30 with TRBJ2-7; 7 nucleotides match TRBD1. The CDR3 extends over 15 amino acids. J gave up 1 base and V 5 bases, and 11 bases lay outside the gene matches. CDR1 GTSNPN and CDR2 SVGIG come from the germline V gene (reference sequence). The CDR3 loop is CAWDRQGSISYEQYF. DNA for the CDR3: TGTGCCTGGGACCGACAGGGATCAATATCCTACGAGCAGTACTTC.

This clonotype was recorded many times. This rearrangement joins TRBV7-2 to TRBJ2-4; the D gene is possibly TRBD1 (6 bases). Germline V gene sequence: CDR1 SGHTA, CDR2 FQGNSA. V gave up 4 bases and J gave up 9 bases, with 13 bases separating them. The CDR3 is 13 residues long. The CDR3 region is CASSSGTRGIQYF. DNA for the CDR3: TGTGCCAGCAGCTCCGGGACCAGGGGCATTCAGTACTTC.

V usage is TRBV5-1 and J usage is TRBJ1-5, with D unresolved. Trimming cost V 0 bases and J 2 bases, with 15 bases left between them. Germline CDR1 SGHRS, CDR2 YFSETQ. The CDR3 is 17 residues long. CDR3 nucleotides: TGCGCCAGCAGCTTGGGGCCGAGAGGTCGAGGCAATCAGCCCCAGCATTTT. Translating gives CASSLGPRGRGNQPQHF. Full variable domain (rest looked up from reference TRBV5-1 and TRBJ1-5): KAGVTQTPRYLIKTRGQQVTLSCSPISGHRSVSWYQQTPGQGLQFLFEYFSETQRNKGNFPGRFSGRQFSNSRSEMNVSTLELGDSALYLCASSLGPRGRGNQPQHFGDGTRLSIL.

CDR3 sequence (DNA): TGTGCCAGCAGCTTCCCCCGGGACAAGCAGTTCTTC. Amino acids: CASSFPRDKQFF. The chain couples TRBV5-6 to TRBJ2-1; possible D gene TRBD1, 6 bases. There are 12 residues in the CDR3. In germline, CDR1 is SGHDT, CDR2 YYEEEE. Trimming removed 2 bases at V and 11 bases at J, with 11 bases between.

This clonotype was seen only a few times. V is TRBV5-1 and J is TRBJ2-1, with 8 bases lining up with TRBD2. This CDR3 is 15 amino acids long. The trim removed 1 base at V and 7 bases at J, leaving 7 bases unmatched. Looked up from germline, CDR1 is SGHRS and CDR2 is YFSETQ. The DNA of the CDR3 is TGCGCCAGCAGCTTGTTTAGCGGGGCATTGAATGAGCAGTTCTTC. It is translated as CASSLFSGALNEQFF. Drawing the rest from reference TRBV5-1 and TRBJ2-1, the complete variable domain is KAGVTQTPRYLIKTRGQQVTLSCSPISGHRSVSWYQQTPGQGLQFLFEYFSETQRNKGNFPGRFSGRQFSNSRSEMNVSTLELGDSALYLCASSLFSGALNEQFFGPGTRLTVL.

CDR3 in amino acids: CSAYYRVKNIQYF. The CDR3 DNA follows: TGCAGTGCTTACTACAGAGTCAAAAACATTCAGTACTTC. The chain couples TRBV20-1 to TRBJ2-4; no clear D. There are 13 residues in the CDR3. The germline V and J ends were trimmed by 5 bases and 3 bases, with 11 bases remaining between them. Per germline, CDR1 DFQATT and CDR2 SNEGSKA (reference sequence).

CDR3 sequence: CASSLGQDHHGYTF. As DNA, the CDR3 is TGTGCCAGCAGTTTGGGACAGGACCACCATGGCTACACCTTC. The V and J genes are TRBV6-5 and TRBJ1-2; TRBD1 agrees at 8 bases. The V gene end was trimmed by 4 bases and the J gene end by 6 bases; junction bases not matched to a gene: 7. Germline values: CDR1 MNHEY, CDR2 SVGAGI. The CDR3 covers 14 residues.

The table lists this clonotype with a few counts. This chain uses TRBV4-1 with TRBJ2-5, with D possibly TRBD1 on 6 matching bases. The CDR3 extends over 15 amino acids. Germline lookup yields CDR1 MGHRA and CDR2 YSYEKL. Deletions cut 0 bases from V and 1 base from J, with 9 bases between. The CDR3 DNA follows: TGCGCCAGCAGCCAAGACAGGGACATCCAAGAGACCCAGTACTTC. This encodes CASSQDRDIQETQYF.

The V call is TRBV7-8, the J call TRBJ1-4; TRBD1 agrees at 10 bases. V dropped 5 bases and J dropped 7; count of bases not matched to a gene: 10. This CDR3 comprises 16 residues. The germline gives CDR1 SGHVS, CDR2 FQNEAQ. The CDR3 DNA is TGTGCCAGCAGCCTAAACCGGGACAGGGGAGGTGAAAAACTGTTTTTT. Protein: CASSLNRDRGGEKLFF.

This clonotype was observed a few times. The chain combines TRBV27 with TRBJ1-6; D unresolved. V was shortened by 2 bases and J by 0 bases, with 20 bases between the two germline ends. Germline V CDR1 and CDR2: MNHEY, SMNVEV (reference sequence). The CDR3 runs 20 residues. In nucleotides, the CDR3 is TGTGCCAGCAGTTTACTGGCCTCCACTCCCGGGAGCTCCTATAATTCACCCCTCCACTTT. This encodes CASSLLASTPGSSYNSPLHF.

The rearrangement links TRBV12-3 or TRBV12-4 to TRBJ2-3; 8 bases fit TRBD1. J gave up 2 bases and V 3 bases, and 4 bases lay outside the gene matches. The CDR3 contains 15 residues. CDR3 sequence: CASSLQGAITDTQYF. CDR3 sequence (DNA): TGTGCCAGCAGTTTGCAGGGGGCGATCACAGATACGCAGTATTTT.

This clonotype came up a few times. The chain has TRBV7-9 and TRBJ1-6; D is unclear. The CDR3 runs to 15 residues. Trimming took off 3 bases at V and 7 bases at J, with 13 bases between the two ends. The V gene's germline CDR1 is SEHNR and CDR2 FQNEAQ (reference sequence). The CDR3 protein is CASSFETAGNSPLHF. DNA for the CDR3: TGTGCCAGCAGCTTTGAAACAGCAGGCAATTCACCCCTCCACTTT.

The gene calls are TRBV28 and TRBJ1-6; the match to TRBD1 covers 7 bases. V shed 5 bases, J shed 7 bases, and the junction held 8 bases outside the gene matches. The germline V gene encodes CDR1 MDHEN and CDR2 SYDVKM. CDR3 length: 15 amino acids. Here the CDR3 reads CASSIGTAGNSPLHF. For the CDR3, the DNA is TGTGCCAGCAGTATCGGGACAGCCGGAAATTCACCCCTCCACTTT.

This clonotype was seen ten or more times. As DNA, the CDR3 is TGCAGTGCCCCTCCGGGACTAGCTCATCGGGAGCAGTTCTTC. Its translation is CSAPPGLAHREQFF. The chain links TRBV20-1 to TRBJ2-1, with 9 bases fitting TRBD2. Germline assignment: CDR1 DFQATT and CDR2 SNEGSKA (reference sequence). V lost 6 bases to trimming and J lost 10 bases; unmatched junction nucleotides: 13. CDR3 size: 14 residues.

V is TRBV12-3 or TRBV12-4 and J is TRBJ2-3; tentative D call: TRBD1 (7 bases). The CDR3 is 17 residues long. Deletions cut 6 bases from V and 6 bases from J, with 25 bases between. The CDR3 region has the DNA TGTGCCAGCAGCCCCGGTTCAGGGGGGTGGCGTGGGGATACGCAGTATTTT. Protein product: CASSPGSGGWRGDTQYF.

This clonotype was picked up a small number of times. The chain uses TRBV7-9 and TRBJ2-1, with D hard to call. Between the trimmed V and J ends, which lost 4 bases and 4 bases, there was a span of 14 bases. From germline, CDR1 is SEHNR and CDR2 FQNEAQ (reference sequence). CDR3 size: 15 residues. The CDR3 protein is CASSWHGPSYNEQFF. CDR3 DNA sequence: TGTGCCAGCAGCTGGCACGGCCCCTCATACAATGAGCAGTTCTTC.

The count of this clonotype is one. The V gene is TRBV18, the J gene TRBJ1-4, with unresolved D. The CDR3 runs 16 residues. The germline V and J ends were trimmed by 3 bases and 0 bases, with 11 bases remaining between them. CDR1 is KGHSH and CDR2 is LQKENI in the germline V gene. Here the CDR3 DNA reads TGTGCCAGCTCACCTCGTTCACTCGCAACTAATGAAAAACTGTTTTTT. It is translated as CASSPRSLATNEKLFF.

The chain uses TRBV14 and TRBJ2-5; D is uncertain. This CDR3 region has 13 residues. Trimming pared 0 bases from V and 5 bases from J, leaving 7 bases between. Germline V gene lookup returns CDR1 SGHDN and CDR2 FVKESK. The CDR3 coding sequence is TGTGCCAGCAGCCAAGATTGGGCGGAGACCCAGTACTTC. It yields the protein CASSQDWAETQYF. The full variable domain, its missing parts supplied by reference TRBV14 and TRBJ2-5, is EAGVTQFPSHSVIEKGQTVTLRCDPISGHDNLYWYRRVMGKEIKFLLHFVKESKQDESGMPNNRFLAERTGGTYSTLKVQPAELEDSGVYFCASSQDWAETQYFGPGTRLLVL.

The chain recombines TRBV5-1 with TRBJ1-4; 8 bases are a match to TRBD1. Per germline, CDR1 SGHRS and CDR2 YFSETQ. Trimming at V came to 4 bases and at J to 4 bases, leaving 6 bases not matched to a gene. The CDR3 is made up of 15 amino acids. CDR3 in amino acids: CASSGQGAGNEKLFF. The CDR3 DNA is TGCGCCAGCAGCGGCCAGGGGGCGGGTAATGAAAAACTGTTTTTT.

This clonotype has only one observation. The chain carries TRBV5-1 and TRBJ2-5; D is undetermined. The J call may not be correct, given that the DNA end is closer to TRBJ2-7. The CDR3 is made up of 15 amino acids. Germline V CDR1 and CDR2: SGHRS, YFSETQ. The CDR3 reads CASSLDSSPTYEQYF. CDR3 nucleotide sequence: TGCGCCAGCAGCTTGGACAGTTCCCCAACCTACGAGCAGTACTTC.

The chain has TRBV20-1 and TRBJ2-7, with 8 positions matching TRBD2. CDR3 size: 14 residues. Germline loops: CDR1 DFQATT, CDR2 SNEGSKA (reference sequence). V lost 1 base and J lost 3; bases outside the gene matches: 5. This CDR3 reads CSARGFSGNYEQYF. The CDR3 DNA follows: TGCAGTGCTAGAGGGTTTAGCGGGAACTACGAGCAGTACTTC.